Sequencing of this TCR beta chain was carried out in a study of T cell responses to AZD1222 COVID-19 vaccine. The CDR3 is made up of 14 amino acids. V was pared by 2 bases and J by 4 bases, with 11 bases between. Germline-derived CDR1 and CDR2 are MNHEY and SMNVEV (reference sequence). The repertoire was sequenced with immunoSEQ multiplex PCR; TCRdb's copy has only in-frame clones and lacks some. This table holds approximately 100,000 clones, just under 95% found once. Here the sequenced sample was peripheral blood, taken on day 0 of AZD1222 vaccination. This receptor was obtained from an adult in good health. The V gene is TRBV27, the J gene TRBJ1-2; possibly TRBD1 for D (5 bases). The CDR3 sequence is CASSLRGAGYGYTF. The CDR3 DNA reads TGTGCCAGCAGTTTACGAGGGGCGGGCTATGGCTACACCTTC.